The rows below give T cell receptor beta chains drawn from one sample of a study of CD8 T cells in ankylosing spondylitis. TCRdb itself ran the 5' RACE reads through MiXCR, one entry per CDR3 protein. The table shows some 220,000 distinct CDR3 sequences, with 7% to 10% occurring only once. What was sequenced was blood, either unsorted or a sorted T cell fraction (not recorded which). The receptors were sampled from a female donor with ankylosing spondylitis or in good health (not recorded which). CDR3s include the opening cysteine and the closing phenylalanine or tryptophan. Each record gives: clone size, V gene, D gene, J gene, CDR3 protein, CDR3 DNA. D genes are given only for firm matches. Size is stated for part of the rows, as once, few or many counts, or as a class when the clone is expanded.

size: -; V: TRBV3-1; D: -; J: TRBJ2-4; CDR3: CACTQLDGDPAKNIQYF; DNA: TGTGCCTGCACCCAATTAGACGGCGACCCAGCCAAAAACATTCAGTACTTC
size: many; V: TRBV29-1; D: -; J: TRBJ1-5; CDR3: CSVADSDMDQPQHF; DNA: TGCAGCGTTGCCGACAGCGACATGGATCAGCCCCAGCATTTT
size: many; V: TRBV20-1; D: -; J: TRBJ2-2; CDR3: CSARDSFGGSTGELFF; DNA: TGCAGTGCTAGAGATTCGTTTGGCGGATCCACCGGGGAGCTGTTTTTT
size: many; V: TRBV20-1; D: -; J: TRBJ2-6; CDR3: CSAREQGANVLTF; DNA: TGCAGTGCTAGAGAACAGGGGGCCAACGTCCTGACTTTC
size: many; V: TRBV18; D: -; J: TRBJ2-3; CDR3: CASSPLRQDTQYF; DNA: TGTGCCAGCTCACCACTCAGACAGGATACGCAGTATTTT
size: few; V: TRBV14; D: -; J: TRBJ2-5; CDR3: CASSQSIQETQYF; DNA: TGTGCCAGCAGCCAATCCATTCAAGAGACCCAGTACTTC
size: few; V: TRBV30; D: -; J: TRBJ2-6; CDR3: CARLHFSSGANVLTF; DNA: TGTGCTAGGTTGCACTTTAGCTCTGGGGCCAACGTCCTGACTTTC
size: many; V: TRBV15; D: -; J: TRBJ2-2; CDR3: CATSKLVSGELFF; DNA: TGTGCCACCAGCAAGCTAGTATCCGGGGAGCTGTTTTTT
size: many; V: TRBV7-9; D: TRBD1; J: TRBJ1-1; CDR3: CASTPRGTGGLTEAFF; DNA: TGTGCCAGCACCCCACGGGGGACAGGGGGTTTGACTGAAGCTTTCTTT
size: many; V: TRBV7-3; D: TRBD1; J: TRBJ2-1; CDR3: CASSSTADRGNEQFF; DNA: TGTGCCAGCAGCTCCACAGCGGACAGGGGCAATGAGCAGTTCTTC
size: many; V: TRBV27; D: -; J: TRBJ1-2; CDR3: CASSFGISNGYTF; DNA: TGTGCCAGCAGTTTCGGTATCTCCAATGGCTACACCTTC
size: once; V: TRBV20-1; D: TRBD2; J: TRBJ2-1; CDR3: CSAGLAGRSSYNEQFF; DNA: TGCAGTGCGGGACTAGCGGGCCGGAGCTCCTACAATGAGCAGTTCTTC
size: -; V: TRBV13; D: -; J: TRBJ2-1; CDR3: CADELQGALVNEQFF; DNA: TGTGCCGACGAACTGCAAGGGGCCCTAGTGAATGAGCAGTTCTTC
size: many; V: TRBV2; D: TRBD1; J: TRBJ1-5; CDR3: CAIGQGAGNQPQHF; DNA: TGTGCCATCGGACAGGGGGCGGGTAATCAGCCCCAGCATTTT
size: -; V: TRBV7-2; D: -; J: TRBJ2-5; CDR3: CASLRGTQETQYF; DNA: TGTGCCAGTCTCCGAGGGACCCAAGAGACCCAGTACTTC
size: many; V: TRBV5-6; D: -; J: TRBJ1-2; CDR3: CASSLTDRFYGYTF; DNA: TGTGCCAGCAGCTTAACCGACAGGTTCTATGGCTACACCTTC
size: many; V: TRBV28; D: -; J: TRBJ2-6; CDR3: CASSPSGLSSGANVLTF; DNA: TGTGCCAGCAGTCCCTCCGGGCTCAGCTCTGGGGCCAACGTCCTGACTTTC
size: -; V: TRBV6-2/TRBV6-3; D: -; J: TRBJ2-7; CDR3: CASGPSVSYEQYF; DNA: TGTGCCAGCGGCCCTTCGGTATCCTACGAGCAGTACTTC
size: many; V: TRBV6-5; D: -; J: TRBJ1-5; CDR3: CASSSGRKQPQHF; DNA: TGTGCCAGCAGTTCAGGGCGAAAACAGCCCCAGCATTTT
size: many; V: TRBV5-1; D: TRBD1; J: TRBJ1-1; CDR3: CASTRDRVMNTEAFF; DNA: TGCGCCAGCACCCGGGACAGGGTCATGAACACTGAAGCTTTCTTT
size: many; V: TRBV29-1; D: -; J: TRBJ1-2; CDR3: CSVQDSDNYGYTF; DNA: TGCAGCGTTCAGGACAGTGATAACTATGGCTACACCTTC
size: many; V: TRBV12-3/TRBV12-4; D: TRBD2; J: TRBJ2-1; CDR3: CASARGLAGGPSSSYNEQFF; DNA: TGTGCCAGCGCCCGTGGACTAGCGGGAGGCCCATCAAGCTCCTACAATGAGCAGTTCTTC
size: many; V: TRBV5-4; D: -; J: TRBJ2-3; CDR3: CASRSGDADTQYF; DNA: TGTGCCAGCAGATCAGGGGACGCAGATACGCAGTATTTT
size: many; V: TRBV4-3; D: TRBD2; J: TRBJ2-7; CDR3: CASSQEVPGTSGSYEQYF; DNA: TGCGCCAGCAGCCAAGAAGTTCCTGGGACTAGCGGGAGTTACGAGCAGTACTTC
size: many; V: TRBV11-2; D: -; J: TRBJ2-2; CDR3: CASSLVGSGSNTGELFF; DNA: TGTGCCAGCAGCTTAGTAGGGAGCGGGTCCAACACCGGGGAGCTGTTTTTT
size: many; V: TRBV27; D: -; J: TRBJ1-1; CDR3: CASSQQGSLTEAFF; DNA: TGTGCCAGCAGCCAGCAGGGAAGCCTCACTGAAGCTTTCTTT
size: many; V: TRBV20-1; D: TRBD2; J: TRBJ2-1; CDR3: CSAPGAGGSSYNEQFF; DNA: TGCAGTGCTCCCGGGGCGGGAGGAAGCTCCTACAATGAGCAGTTCTTC
size: many; V: TRBV15; D: TRBD2; J: TRBJ2-2; CDR3: CATSRVGGRGAGELFF; DNA: TGTGCCACCAGCAGAGTTGGCGGGAGAGGTGCCGGGGAGCTGTTTTTT
size: many; V: TRBV27; D: -; J: TRBJ1-2; CDR3: CASSPRGLYGYTF; DNA: TGTGCCAGCAGTCCTCGTGGCCTCTATGGCTACACCTTC
size: many; V: TRBV5-8; D: TRBD2; J: TRBJ2-2; CDR3: CASSLGRRELFF; DNA: TGTGCCAGCAGCCTCGGGAGGAGGGAGCTGTTTTTT
size: many; V: TRBV20-1; D: -; J: TRBJ2-1; CDR3: CSANGESNEQFF; DNA: TGCAGTGCTAATGGGGAAAGCAATGAGCAGTTCTTC
size: many; V: TRBV20-1; D: TRBD1; J: TRBJ1-5; CDR3: CSASKDREIGQPQHF; DNA: TGCAGTGCTAGCAAGGACAGGGAAATAGGGCAGCCCCAGCATTTT